This T cell receptor beta chain was recorded in a study of tumor and adjacent non-tumor tissue in lung cancer. The template was RNA from unsorted bulk tissue. Germline CDR1 SGHNT, CDR2 YENEEA. Trimming shortened V by 8 bases and J by 7 bases, and 14 bases separated the two germline ends. This CDR3 has 13 residues. TCRbeta libraries were built with three rounds of nested PCR, modified from ARM-PCR. One entry per CDR3 protein results from TCRdb running MiXCR on the multiplex PCR reads. The repertoire holds over 110,000 distinct CDR3 sequences, with around two thirds as singletons. The chain couples TRBV11-3 to TRBJ2-2; D is uncertain. The specimen was lung tumor tissue. This sequence was found in a man between 60 and 70 years old with small cell lung cancer. The CDR3 sequence: CASFSQVDGELFF. CDR3 sequence (DNA): TGTGCCAGCTTTTCTCAGGTGGACGGGGAGCTGTTTTTT. Based on the CDR3 plus reference TRBV11-3 and TRBJ2-2, the full variable domain is EAGVVQSPRYKIIEKKQPVAFWCNPISGHNTLYWYLQNLGQGPELLIRYENEEAVDDSQLPKDRFSAERLKGVDSTLKIQPAELGDSAVYLCASFSQVDGELFFGEGSRLTVL.